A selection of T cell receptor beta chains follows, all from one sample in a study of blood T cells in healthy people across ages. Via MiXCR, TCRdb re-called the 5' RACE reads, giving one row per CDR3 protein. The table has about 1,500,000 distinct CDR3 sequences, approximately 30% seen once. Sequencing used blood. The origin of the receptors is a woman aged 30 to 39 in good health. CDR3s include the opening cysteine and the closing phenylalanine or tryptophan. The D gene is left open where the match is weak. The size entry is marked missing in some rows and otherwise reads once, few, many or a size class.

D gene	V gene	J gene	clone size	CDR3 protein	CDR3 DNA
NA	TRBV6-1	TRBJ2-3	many	CASSEELFGTDTQYF	TGTGCCAGCAGTGAGGAGCTCTTCGGCACAGATACGCAGTATTTT
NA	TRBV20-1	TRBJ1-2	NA	CSARDQQRGYTF	TGCAGTGCTAGAGATCAGCAGAGGGGCTACACCTTC
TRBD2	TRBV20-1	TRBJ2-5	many	CSARDASGSQETQYF	TGCAGTGCTAGGGACGCTAGCGGGTCCCAAGAGACCCAGTACTTC
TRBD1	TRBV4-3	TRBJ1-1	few	CASSQVFGTGATEAFF	TGCGCCAGCAGCCAAGTGTTCGGGACAGGGGCCACTGAAGCTTTCTTT
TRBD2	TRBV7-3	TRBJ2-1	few	CASSPVAGVSYNEQFF	TGTGCCAGCAGCCCGGTAGCGGGGGTCTCCTACAATGAGCAGTTCTTC
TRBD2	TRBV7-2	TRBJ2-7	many	CASTVLAGVGEQYF	TGTGCCAGCACCGTTCTAGCGGGAGTTGGCGAGCAGTACTTC
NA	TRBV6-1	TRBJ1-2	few	CATQALAASLYGYTF	TGTGCCACCCAGGCATTGGCAGCCAGTCTCTATGGCTACACCTTC
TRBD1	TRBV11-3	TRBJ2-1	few	CASSSKDRGSYNEQFF	TGTGCCAGCAGCTCAAAGGACAGGGGTTCCTACAATGAGCAGTTCTTC
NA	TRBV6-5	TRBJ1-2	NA	CASSRGTRYGYTF	TGTGCCAGCAGCCGGGGCACCCGCTATGGCTACACCTTC
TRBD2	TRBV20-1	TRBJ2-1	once	CSALDNSGGANVGGEQFF	TGCAGTGCCCTAGATAATAGCGGGGGGGCGAATGTGGGAGGTGAGCAGTTCTTC
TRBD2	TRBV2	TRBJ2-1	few	CASSEPIAGDHNEQFF	TGTGCCAGCAGTGAACCTATAGCGGGAGACCACAATGAGCAGTTCTTC
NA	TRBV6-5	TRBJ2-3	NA	CTSSPRTPTDTQYF	TGTACCAGCAGTCCTCGGACACCCACAGATACGCAGTATTTT
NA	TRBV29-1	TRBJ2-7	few	CSVSRMDHNEQYF	TGCAGCGTTTCAAGAATGGATCACAATGAGCAGTACTTC
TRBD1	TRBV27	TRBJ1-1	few	CASSATGAPNTEAFF	TGTGCCAGCAGTGCCACAGGGGCCCCGAACACTGAAGCTTTCTTT
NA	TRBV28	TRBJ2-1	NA	CASSGILEQFF	TGTGCCAGCAGTGGTATTCTGGAGCAGTTCTTC
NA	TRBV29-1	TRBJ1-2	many	CSEDSYGYTF	TGCAGCGAGGACAGCTATGGCTACACCTTC
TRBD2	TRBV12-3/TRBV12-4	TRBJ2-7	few	CASRDSSGISYEQYF	TGTGCCAGCAGGGATAGTAGCGGGATCTCCTACGAGCAGTACTTC
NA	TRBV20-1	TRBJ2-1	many	CSAHWGDYNEQFF	TGCAGTGCCCACTGGGGAGACTACAATGAGCAGTTCTTC
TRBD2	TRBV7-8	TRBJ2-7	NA	CASSPEGGGTRSYEQYF	TGTGCCAGCAGCCCAGAGGGGGGGGGGACTAGATCCTACGAGCAGTACTTC
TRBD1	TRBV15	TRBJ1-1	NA	CATSMGQENTEAFF	TGTGCCACCAGCATGGGACAGGAAAACACTGAAGCTTTCTTT
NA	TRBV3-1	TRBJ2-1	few	CASSQALHEQFF	TGTGCCAGCAGCCAAGCTTTACATGAGCAGTTCTTC
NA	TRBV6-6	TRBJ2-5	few	CASSYRVTETQYF	TGTGCCAGCAGTTACCGGGTCACAGAGACCCAGTACTTC
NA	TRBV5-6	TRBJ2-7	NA	CASSSVANGQSYEQYF	TGTGCCAGCAGCTCGGTGGCCAACGGCCAGTCCTACGAGCAGTACTTC
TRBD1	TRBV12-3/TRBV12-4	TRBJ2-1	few	CASSRDRGKGEQFF	TGTGCCAGCAGCCGGGACAGGGGGAAGGGTGAGCAGTTCTTC
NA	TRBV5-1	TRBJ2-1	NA	CASSLAWANEQFF	TGCGCCAGCAGCTTGGCCTGGGCCAATGAGCAGTTCTTC
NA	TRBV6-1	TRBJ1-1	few	CASRDGQTEAFF	TGTGCCAGCAGGGACGGGCAGACTGAAGCTTTCTTT
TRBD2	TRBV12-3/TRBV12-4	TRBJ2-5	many	CASSFGGLAAGQETQYF	TGTGCCAGCAGTTTCGGGGGACTAGCGGCGGGACAAGAGACCCAGTACTTC
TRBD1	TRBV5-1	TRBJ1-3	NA	CASSFNSGTDFSGNTIYF	TGCGCCAGCAGCTTTAATTCCGGGACAGATTTCTCTGGAAACACCATATATTTT
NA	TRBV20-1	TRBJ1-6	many	CSARGSSSYNSPLHF	TGCAGTGCTAGAGGGTCGAGCTCCTATAATTCACCCCTCCACTTT
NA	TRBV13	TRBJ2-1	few	CASTLLQQNEQFF	TGTGCCAGCACCTTACTACAGCAGAATGAGCAGTTCTTC
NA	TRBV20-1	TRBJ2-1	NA	CSGLAIDYNEQFF	TGCAGTGGGCTAGCCATCGACTACAATGAGCAGTTCTTC
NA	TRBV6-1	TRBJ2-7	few	CASDGKQGGYSSYEQYF	TGTGCCAGCGACGGAAAACAGGGCGGTTATAGCTCCTACGAGCAGTACTTC
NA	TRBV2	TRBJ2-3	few	CASSGGGSAADTQYF	TGTGCCAGCAGTGGGGGGGGCTCCGCGGCAGATACGCAGTATTTT
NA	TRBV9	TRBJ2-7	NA	CASSPRFNEQYF	TGTGCCAGCAGCCCCAGATTCAATGAGCAGTACTTC
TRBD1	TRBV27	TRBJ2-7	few	CASSAGTGSKEQYF	TGTGCCAGCAGTGCCGGGACAGGTAGTAAGGAGCAGTACTTC
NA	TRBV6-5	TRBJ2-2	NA	CASSLANGELFF	TGTGCCAGCAGTTTGGCTAACGGGGAGCTGTTTTTT
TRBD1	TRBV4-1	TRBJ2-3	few	CASSHSNRDRDHGFGTDTQYF	TGCGCCAGCAGCCACTCGAACCGGGACAGGGATCATGGTTTCGGTACAGATACGCAGTATTTT
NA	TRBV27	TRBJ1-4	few	CASPHTGEEKLFF	TGTGCCAGCCCGCACACAGGTGAAGAAAAACTGTTTTTT
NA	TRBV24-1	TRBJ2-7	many	CATSDRTGDYEQYF	TGTGCCACCAGTGATAGGACGGGTGACTACGAGCAGTACTTC
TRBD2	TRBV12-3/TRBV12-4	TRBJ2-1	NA	CASRRGTSGRLGDEQFF	TGTGCCAGCAGACGCGGGACTAGCGGGAGACTAGGCGATGAGCAGTTCTTC
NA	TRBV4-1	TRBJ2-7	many	CASSQEDGGNYEQYF	TGCGCCAGCAGCCAGGAGGATGGAGGGAACTACGAGCAGTACTTC
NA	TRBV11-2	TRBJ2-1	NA	CAGSLRGGRNSYNEQFF	TGTGCCGGCAGCTTAAGAGGAGGACGGAACTCCTACAATGAGCAGTTCTTC
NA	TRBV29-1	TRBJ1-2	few	CSVESAGGVSNYGYTF	TGCAGCGTTGAGAGTGCAGGAGGCGTATCTAACTATGGCTACACCTTC
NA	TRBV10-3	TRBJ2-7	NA	CAISESTLGGLYEQYF	TGTGCCATCAGTGAGTCGACTCTGGGAGGTCTCTACGAGCAGTACTTC
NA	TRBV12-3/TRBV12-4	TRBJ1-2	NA	CASRNGLVDPNYGYTF	TGTGCCAGCAGAAACGGACTGGTCGACCCTAACTATGGCTACACCTTC
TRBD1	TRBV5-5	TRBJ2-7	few	CASSHPRDREKDEQYF	TGTGCCAGCAGCCATCCCCGGGACAGGGAAAAAGACGAGCAGTACTTC
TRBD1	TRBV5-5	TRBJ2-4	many	CASSFRLQGARDIQYF	TGTGCCAGCAGCTTTAGACTACAGGGGGCTAGGGACATTCAGTACTTC
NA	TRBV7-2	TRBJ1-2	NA	CASGLAADTNYGYTF	TGTGCCAGCGGCTTAGCTGCGGATACTAACTATGGCTACACCTTC
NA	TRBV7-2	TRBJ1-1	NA	CASSLGGSPTEAFF	TGTGCCAGCAGCTTAGGGGGGTCGCCCACTGAAGCTTTCTTT
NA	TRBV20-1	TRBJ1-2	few	CSARGRQGPMSGYTF	TGCAGTGCTAGAGGTCGCCAGGGACCAATGAGTGGCTACACCTTC